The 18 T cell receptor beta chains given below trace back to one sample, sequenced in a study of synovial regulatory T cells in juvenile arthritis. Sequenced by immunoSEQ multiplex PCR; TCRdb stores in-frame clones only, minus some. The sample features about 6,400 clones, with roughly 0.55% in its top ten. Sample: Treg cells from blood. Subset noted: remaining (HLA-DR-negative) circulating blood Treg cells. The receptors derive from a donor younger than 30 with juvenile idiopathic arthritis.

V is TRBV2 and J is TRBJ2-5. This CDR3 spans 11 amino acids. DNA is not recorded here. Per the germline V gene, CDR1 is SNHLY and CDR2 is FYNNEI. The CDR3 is CASSEMETQYF.

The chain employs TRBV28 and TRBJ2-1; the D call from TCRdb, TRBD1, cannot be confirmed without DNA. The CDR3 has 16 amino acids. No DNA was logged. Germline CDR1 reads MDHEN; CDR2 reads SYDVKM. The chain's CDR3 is CASSPGRGRGNNEQFF.

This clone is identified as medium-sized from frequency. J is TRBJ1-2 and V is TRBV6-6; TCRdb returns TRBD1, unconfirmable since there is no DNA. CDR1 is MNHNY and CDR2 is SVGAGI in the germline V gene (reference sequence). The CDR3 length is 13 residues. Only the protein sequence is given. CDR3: CASSSTGDYGYTF.

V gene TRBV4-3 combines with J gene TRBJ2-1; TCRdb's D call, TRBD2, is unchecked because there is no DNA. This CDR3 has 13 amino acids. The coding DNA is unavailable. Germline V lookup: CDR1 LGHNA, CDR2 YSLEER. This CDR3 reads CASRQVGGNEQFF.

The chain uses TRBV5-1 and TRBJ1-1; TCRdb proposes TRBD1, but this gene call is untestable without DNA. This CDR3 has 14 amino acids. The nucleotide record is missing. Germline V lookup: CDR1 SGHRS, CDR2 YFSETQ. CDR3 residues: CASSWTGENTEAFF. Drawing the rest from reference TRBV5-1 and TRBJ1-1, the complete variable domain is KAGVTQTPRYLIKTRGQQVTLSCSPISGHRSVSWYQQTPGQGLQFLFEYFSETQRNKGNFPGRFSGRQFSNSRSEMNVSTLELGDSALYLCASSWTGENTEAFFGQGTRLTVV.

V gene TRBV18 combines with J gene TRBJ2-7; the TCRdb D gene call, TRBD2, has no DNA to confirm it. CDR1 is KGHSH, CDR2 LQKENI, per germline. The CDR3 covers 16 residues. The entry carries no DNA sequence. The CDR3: CASSPMGLAGGNEQYF.

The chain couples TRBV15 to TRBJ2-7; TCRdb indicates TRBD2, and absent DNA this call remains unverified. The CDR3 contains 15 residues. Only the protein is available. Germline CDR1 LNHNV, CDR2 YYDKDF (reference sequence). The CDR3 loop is CATSRGTSGRYEQYF.

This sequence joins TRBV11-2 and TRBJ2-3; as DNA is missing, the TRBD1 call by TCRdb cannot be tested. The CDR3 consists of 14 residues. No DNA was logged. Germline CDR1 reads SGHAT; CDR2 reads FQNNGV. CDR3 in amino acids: CASSLDQVPDTQYF.

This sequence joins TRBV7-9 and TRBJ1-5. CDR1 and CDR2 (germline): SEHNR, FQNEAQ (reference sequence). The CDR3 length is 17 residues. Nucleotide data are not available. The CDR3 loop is CASSLDPGSFGNQPQHF.

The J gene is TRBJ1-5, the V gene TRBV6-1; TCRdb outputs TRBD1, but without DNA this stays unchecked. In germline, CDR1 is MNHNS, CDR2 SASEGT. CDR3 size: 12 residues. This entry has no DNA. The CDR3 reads CASLRENQPQHF.

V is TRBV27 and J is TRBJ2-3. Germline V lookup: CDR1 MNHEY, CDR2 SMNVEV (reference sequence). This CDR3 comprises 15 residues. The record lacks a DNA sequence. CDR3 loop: CASSPWGTRFDTQYF.

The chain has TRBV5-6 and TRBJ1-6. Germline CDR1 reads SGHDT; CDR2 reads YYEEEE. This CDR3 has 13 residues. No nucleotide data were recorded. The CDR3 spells CASNEGNNSPLHF.

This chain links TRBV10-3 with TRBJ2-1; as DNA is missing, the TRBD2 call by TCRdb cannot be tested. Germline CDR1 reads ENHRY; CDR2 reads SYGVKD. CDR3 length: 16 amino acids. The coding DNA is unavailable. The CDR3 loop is CAISPTPSGRFNEQFF.

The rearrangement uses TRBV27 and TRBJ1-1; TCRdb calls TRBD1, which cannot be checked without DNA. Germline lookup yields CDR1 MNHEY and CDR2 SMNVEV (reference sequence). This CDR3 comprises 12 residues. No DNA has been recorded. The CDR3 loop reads CASSAPGYRAFF.

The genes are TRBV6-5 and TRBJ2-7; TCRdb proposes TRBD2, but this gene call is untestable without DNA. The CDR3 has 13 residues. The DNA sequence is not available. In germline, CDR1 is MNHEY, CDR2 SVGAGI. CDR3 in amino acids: CASTHPTGYEQYF.

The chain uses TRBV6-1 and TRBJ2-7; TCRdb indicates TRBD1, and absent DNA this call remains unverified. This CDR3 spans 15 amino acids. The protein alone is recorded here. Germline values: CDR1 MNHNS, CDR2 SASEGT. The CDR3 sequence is CASRTRGLASYEQYF.

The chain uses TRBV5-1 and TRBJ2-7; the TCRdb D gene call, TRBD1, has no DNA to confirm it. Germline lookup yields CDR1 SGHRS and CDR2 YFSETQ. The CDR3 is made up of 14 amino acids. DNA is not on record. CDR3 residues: CASSITANTYEQYF.

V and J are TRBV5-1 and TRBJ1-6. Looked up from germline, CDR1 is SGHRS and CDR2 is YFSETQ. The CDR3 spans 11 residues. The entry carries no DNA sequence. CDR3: CASSLNSPLHF.